The source of this TCR beta chain is a study of T cell responses to AZD1222 COVID-19 vaccine. Libraries were prepared by immunoSEQ multiplex PCR; TCRdb keeps only in-frame clonotypes and omits some of them. This table holds over 110,000 clones, approximately 90% found once. This CDR3 has 14 amino acids. Germline values: CDR1 DFQATT, CDR2 SNEGSKA (reference sequence). With V trimmed by 3 bases and J by 4 bases, 6 bases remained unmatched. Material: peripheral blood, obtained on day 0 of AZD1222 vaccination. V usage is TRBV20-1 and J usage is TRBJ1-2, with 9 bases that match TRBD1. The source is an adult in good health. CDR3 sequence: CSASRQGEGYGYTF. The CDR3 DNA is TGCAGTGCTAGTCGACAGGGGGAAGGCTATGGCTACACCTTC.